These T cell receptor beta chains were read from a single sample in a study of blood T cell repertoires in COVID-19. Produced via immunoSEQ multiplex PCR; TCRdb's table is partial and in-frame only. This sample has some 70,000 clones, with about nine tenths found just once. The sample comprised peripheral blood. Receptors originate from a woman at least 80 years old with active COVID-19. The CDR3 runs from the conserved cysteine through the conserved F or W. Each record gives: V gene, clone size, D gene, J gene, CDR3 protein, CDR3 DNA. D genes are given only for firm matches. A row's size may be missing; if present it is once, few, many or a size class.

V gene: TRBV6-5
clone size: -
D gene: TRBD2
J gene: TRBJ2-3
CDR3 protein: CASSRLAGTPDTQYF
CDR3 DNA: TGTGCCAGCAGTCGACTAGCGGGGACTCCGGATACGCAGTATTTT

V gene: TRBV2
clone size: -
D gene: -
J gene: TRBJ1-2
CDR3 protein: CASSQGQIYGYTF
CDR3 DNA: TGTGCCAGCAGCCAAGGACAGATCTATGGCTACACCTTC

V gene: TRBV5-1
clone size: -
D gene: TRBD2
J gene: TRBJ2-7
CDR3 protein: CASSPLAGGSYEQYF
CDR3 DNA: TGCGCCAGCAGCCCGCTAGCGGGGGGAAGCTACGAGCAGTACTTC

V gene: TRBV19
clone size: -
D gene: -
J gene: TRBJ2-3
CDR3 protein: CASSSGSSDTQYF
CDR3 DNA: TGTGCCAGTAGTTCAGGGTCTTCAGATACGCAGTATTTT

V gene: TRBV7-9
clone size: -
D gene: -
J gene: TRBJ2-1
CDR3 protein: CASSSSGRLLGQFF
CDR3 DNA: TGTGCCAGCAGCTCCAGCGGAAGACTTTTGGGGCAGTTCTTC

V gene: TRBV6-2/TRBV6-3
clone size: -
D gene: TRBD1
J gene: TRBJ2-4
CDR3 protein: CASSYRGQGVAKNIQYF
CDR3 DNA: TGTGCCAGCAGTTACCGGGGACAGGGGGTAGCCAAAAACATTCAGTACTTC

V gene: TRBV29-1
clone size: once
D gene: -
J gene: TRBJ2-1
CDR3 protein: CSVGRGPSNEQFF
CDR3 DNA: TGCAGCGTTGGTAGAGGGCCCTCCAATGAGCAGTTCTTC

V gene: TRBV10-3
clone size: -
D gene: -
J gene: TRBJ1-1
CDR3 protein: CAMQDRYGTEAFF
CDR3 DNA: TGTGCCATGCAAGACAGGTATGGCACTGAAGCTTTCTTT

V gene: TRBV2
clone size: -
D gene: -
J gene: TRBJ2-7
CDR3 protein: CASSGTPEGRYF
CDR3 DNA: TGTGCCAGCAGTGGCACCCCCGAGGGAAGGTACTTC

V gene: TRBV19
clone size: -
D gene: -
J gene: TRBJ2-1
CDR3 protein: CASSSGGEINEQFF
CDR3 DNA: TGTGCCAGTAGTTCGGGCGGGGAAATCAATGAGCAGTTCTTC

V gene: TRBV5-8
clone size: -
D gene: TRBD1
J gene: TRBJ1-4
CDR3 protein: CASSSGQFNEKLFF
CDR3 DNA: TGTGCCAGCAGCTCGGGACAGTTTAATGAAAAACTGTTTTTT

V gene: TRBV6-2/TRBV6-3
clone size: -
D gene: TRBD2
J gene: TRBJ2-5
CDR3 protein: CASSLAGGRGQETQYF
CDR3 DNA: TGTGCCAGCAGTCTAGCGGGAGGGCGTGGGCAAGAGACCCAGTACTTC

V gene: TRBV4-3
clone size: few
D gene: -
J gene: TRBJ2-7
CDR3 protein: CASSHQTGSYEQYF
CDR3 DNA: TGCGCCAGCAGCCACCAAACGGGCTCCTACGAGCAGTACTTC

V gene: TRBV15
clone size: -
D gene: TRBD2
J gene: TRBJ2-7
CDR3 protein: CATSRGTSGGTYEQYF
CDR3 DNA: TGTGCCACCAGCAGGGGGACTAGCGGGGGGACCTACGAGCAGTACTTC

V gene: TRBV10-2
clone size: -
D gene: TRBD1
J gene: TRBJ2-3
CDR3 protein: CASSPGQGVQTDTQYF
CDR3 DNA: TGCGCCAGCAGTCCGGGACAGGGGGTGCAAACAGATACGCAGTATTTT

V gene: TRBV27
clone size: once
D gene: TRBD1
J gene: TRBJ2-3
CDR3 protein: CASSYLGTGFTDTQYF
CDR3 DNA: TGTGCCAGCAGTTACCTCGGGACAGGGTTCACAGATACGCAGTATTTT

V gene: TRBV2
clone size: -
D gene: TRBD2
J gene: TRBJ2-5
CDR3 protein: CASSPGLAGDFSQETQYF
CDR3 DNA: TGTGCCAGCAGCCCGGGACTAGCGGGCGATTTCTCCCAAGAGACCCAGTACTTC

V gene: TRBV6-1
clone size: -
D gene: -
J gene: TRBJ2-1
CDR3 protein: CASSAVGSEGPYNEQFF
CDR3 DNA: TGTGCCAGCAGTGCAGTCGGGAGTGAGGGGCCCTACAATGAGCAGTTCTTC

V gene: TRBV21-1
clone size: -
D gene: -
J gene: TRBJ1-6
CDR3 protein: CASSEGSGDQPLHF
CDR3 DNA: TGTGCCAGCAGCGAAGGGTCCGGGGATCAGCCCCTCCACTTT

V gene: TRBV4-1
clone size: -
D gene: TRBD2
J gene: TRBJ2-7
CDR3 protein: CASSRGLAFLGYEQYF
CDR3 DNA: TGCGCCAGCAGCCGAGGACTAGCTTTCCTTGGGTACGAGCAGTACTTC

V gene: TRBV2
clone size: -
D gene: -
J gene: TRBJ2-7
CDR3 protein: CASSEAGVPSSYEQYF
CDR3 DNA: TGTGCCAGCAGTGAAGCCGGGGTCCCCAGCTCCTACGAGCAGTACTTC

V gene: TRBV27
clone size: -
D gene: -
J gene: TRBJ2-7
CDR3 protein: CASSQRTDYYEQYF
CDR3 DNA: TGTGCCAGCAGTCAGAGGACTGATTACTACGAGCAGTACTTC

V gene: TRBV19
clone size: -
D gene: TRBD1
J gene: TRBJ2-1
CDR3 protein: CASSIDYGTAYNEQFF
CDR3 DNA: TGTGCCAGTAGTATAGATTACGGGACAGCCTACAATGAGCAGTTCTTC

V gene: TRBV4-2
clone size: -
D gene: TRBD1
J gene: TRBJ1-3
CDR3 protein: CASSPSQGGGDTIYF
CDR3 DNA: TGTGCCAGCAGCCCCTCCCAAGGGGGCGGCGACACCATATATTTT